The 29 T cell receptor beta chains given below trace back to one sample, sequenced in a study of PD-1 blockade in classical Hodgkin lymphoma. Time point meaning: cycle 4 day 1 (C4D1), after 6 weeks of nivolumab. Brentuximab vedotin exposure varied among the patients, all of whom had relapsed after autologous stem cell transplantation. The repertoire was sequenced with immunoSEQ multiplex PCR; TCRdb's copy has only in-frame clones and lacks some. The sample holds fewer than 25,000 clones, over 75% seen once. The sequences come from peripheral blood mononuclear cells (PBMCs), collected before the fourth cycle of nivolumab. These TCRs come from a human donor with classical Hodgkin lymphoma.

The chain employs TRBV6-6 and TRBJ2-1, with TRBD2 identical over 7 bases. Germline V CDR1 and CDR2: MNHNY, SVGAGI (reference sequence). Germline trimming cut 4 bases from V and 5 bases from J; bases unmatched to any gene: 5. The CDR3 is made up of 14 amino acids. Here the CDR3 DNA reads TGTGCCAGCAGTTCGCGGGGGTCGGACAATGAGCAGTTCTTC. Translated: CASSSRGSDNEQFF.

This chain connects TRBV11-2 to TRBJ1-1, with D unclear. V was clipped by 3 bases and J by 5 bases, with 10 bases between them. This CDR3 spans 13 amino acids. The V gene's germline CDR1 is SGHAT and CDR2 FQNNGV. The CDR3 bases are TGTGCCAGCAGCTTCCCTGGACTGACTGAAGCTTTCTTT. Translated: CASSFPGLTEAFF.

V usage is TRBV23-1 and J usage is TRBJ2-2; D possibly corresponds to TRBD2 (6 bases). TRBV23-1 is placed among ORFs of uncertain function. CDR3 length equals 14 residues. V was pared by 0 bases and J by 4 bases, with 6 bases between. CDR3 in amino acids: CASSQSEGTGELFF. The CDR3 DNA follows: TGCGCCAGCAGTCAATCGGAGGGCACCGGGGAGCTGTTTTTT.

The chain links TRBV7-8 to TRBJ2-7; maybe TRBD2 (6 bases). The CDR3 is made up of 14 amino acids. The germline CDR1 and CDR2 sequences are SGHVS and FQNEAQ. Deletions cut 1 base from V and 2 bases from J, with 9 bases between. The CDR3 bases are TGTGCCAGCAGCTTAGATAGCGGAGCCTACGAGCAGTACTTC. Protein: CASSLDSGAYEQYF.

The chain carries TRBV6-1 and TRBJ1-4, with D perhaps matching TRBD1 (5 bases). The CDR3 extends over 14 amino acids. Per germline, CDR1 MNHNS and CDR2 SASEGT. The ends were cut back, 7 bases at V and 8 bases at J, with 17 bases in the middle. CDR3 nucleotides: TGTGCCAGCATTTTCGGGACCGGGCGGGAAAAACTGTTTTTT. Translating gives CASIFGTGREKLFF.

This chain uses TRBV6-1 with TRBJ2-5; 8 bases line up with TRBD1. Trimming removed 6 bases from V and 6 bases from J; junction bases left unmatched: 9. Per the germline V gene, CDR1 is MNHNS and CDR2 is SASEGT. The CDR3 totals 14 residues. The chain's CDR3 is CASRDDRGGKTQYF. CDR3 DNA sequence: TGTGCCAGCAGAGACGACAGGGGCGGCAAGACCCAGTACTTC.

This clone was observed a few times. The rearrangement links TRBV7-6 to TRBJ2-1; tentatively, D is TRBD2 (6 bases). V lost 4 bases to trimming and J lost 6 bases, with 13 bases between them. The CDR3 covers 14 residues. Germline values: CDR1 SGHVS, CDR2 FNYEAQ. The CDR3 protein is CASSSSEVVNEQFF. CDR3 in DNA: TGTGCCAGCAGCTCTAGCGAAGTAGTCAATGAGCAGTTCTTC.

This chain joins TRBV19 and TRBJ1-6; D is uncertain. Trimming removed 7 bases at V and 0 bases at J, with 10 bases between. CDR3 length: 15 residues. Germline CDR1 is LNHDA and CDR2 is SQIVND (reference sequence). The CDR3 nucleotides read TGTGCCAGTACTGACCGGAGCTCCTATAATTCACCCCTCCACTTT. As protein: CASTDRSSYNSPLHF.

This clone was counted between two and nine times. This chain links TRBV11-1 with TRBJ1-1; TRBD1 agrees at 11 bases. Trimming took 5 bases from V and 7 from J; bases not matched to a gene: 6. In germline, CDR1 is SGHAT, CDR2 FQDESV (reference sequence). CDR3 length: 14 amino acids. Here the CDR3 DNA reads TGTGCCAGCAGCCTCCGGGACAGGGGGGTTGAAGCTTTCTTT. This sequence encodes CASSLRDRGVEAFF.

The V and J genes are TRBV5-1 and TRBJ1-1, with a possible D match to TRBD1 (5 bases). Trimming removed 5 bases at V and 8 bases at J, with 16 bases between. Germline V gives CDR1 SGHRS, CDR2 YFSETQ. This CDR3 has 13 amino acids. CDR3 bases: TGCGCCAGCAGTCCCCCTCAGGGTACGGAAGCTTTCTTT. It yields the protein CASSPPQGTEAFF.

This clone is classed as medium-sized. The gene calls are TRBV2 and TRBJ2-1; 8 bases map to TRBD1. Unmatched junction bases numbered 9, after V lost 3 bases and J lost 8 bases. The CDR3 extends over 15 amino acids. Per germline, CDR1 SNHLY and CDR2 FYNNEI. The CDR3 DNA sequence: TGTGCCAGCAGTGAGCGCAGGGGGCTGGACTATGAGCAGTTCTTC. Protein sequence: CASSERRGLDYEQFF.

The rearrangement joins TRBV15 to TRBJ2-7, with D hard to call. V was pared by 0 bases and J by 6 bases, with 9 bases between. This CDR3 comprises 13 residues. The germline V gene encodes CDR1 LNHNV and CDR2 YYDKDF (reference sequence). DNA of the CDR3: TGTGCCACCAGCAGAGATGGCGCGCTCGAGCAGTACTTC. It codes for CATSRDGALEQYF.

This clone showed up just once. The rearrangement uses TRBV5-1 and TRBJ1-4, with a possible D match to TRBD1 (5 bases). The CDR3 length is 14 residues. Germline V gives CDR1 SGHRS, CDR2 YFSETQ. V lost 0 bases to trimming and J lost 7 bases, with 10 bases between them. CDR3 in DNA: TGCGCCAGCAGCTTGGTGAGGGGAGGTGAAAAACTGTTTTTT. Translating it yields CASSLVRGGEKLFF.

The CDR3 protein is CASSIYETGSSPFEAFF. In DNA, the CDR3 is TGTGCCAGTAGTATATACGAGACAGGGTCTTCCCCTTTCGAAGCTTTCTTT. This rearrangement joins TRBV19 to TRBJ1-1; 7 bases match TRBD1. Trimming removed 2 bases from V and 8 bases from J; junction bases left unmatched: 17. In germline, CDR1 is LNHDA, CDR2 SQIVND (reference sequence). The length of the CDR3 is 17 residues.

This chain connects TRBV10-3 to TRBJ2-3, with 8 positions matching TRBD2. The trim removed 2 bases at V and 0 bases at J, leaving 1 base unmatched. Germline V gene data show CDR1 as ENHRY and CDR2 as SYGVKD. The CDR3 is 15 residues long. In DNA form, the CDR3 reads TGTGCCATCAGTGAGCGGGGGGGAAGCACAGATACGCAGTATTTT. Translating gives CAISERGGSTDTQYF.

V is TRBV6-1 and J is TRBJ1-5; tentative D call: TRBD1 (6 bases). Trimming took 3 bases from V and 3 from J, leaving 12 bases between them. This CDR3 has 15 amino acids. Germline CDR1 reads MNHNS; CDR2 reads SASEGT. CDR3 in amino acids: CASSDQTGLNQPQHF. The CDR3 region has the DNA TGTGCCAGCAGTGACCAAACAGGGCTCAATCAGCCCCAGCATTTT.

J is TRBJ1-6 and V is TRBV6-5, with D maybe TRBD1 (6 bases). Germline V gives CDR1 MNHEY, CDR2 SVGAGI. The ends were cut back, 6 bases at V and 3 bases at J, with 12 bases in the middle. This CDR3 comprises 15 residues. CDR3 DNA sequence: TGTGCCAGCAGCGGGTTGGACAGCTATAATTCACCCCTCCACTTT. It encodes CASSGLDSYNSPLHF.

V gene TRBV5-5 combines with J gene TRBJ2-7; D tentatively fits TRBD1 or TRBD2 (5 bases each). Germline loops: CDR1 SGHKS, CDR2 YYEKEE (reference sequence). Trimming cost V 0 bases and J 3 bases, with 10 bases left between them. CDR3 length: 14 amino acids. This CDR3 reads CASSLAGQVYEQYF. The CDR3, as DNA: TGTGCCAGCAGCTTGGCGGGGCAGGTCTACGAGCAGTACTTC.

This sequence joins TRBV11-2 and TRBJ1-1, with D perhaps matching TRBD1 (6 bases). Trimming left V 1 base short and J 4 bases short, with 19 bases between. The CDR3 covers 17 residues. Germline V gives CDR1 SGHAT, CDR2 FQNNGV. CDR3 sequence reads: CASSLGQSRGRFTEAFF. The CDR3, as DNA: TGTGCCAGCAGCTTAGGCCAAAGCAGGGGACGTTTCACTGAAGCTTTCTTT. The entire variable domain, with the rest obtained from reference TRBV11-2 and TRBJ1-1, is as follows: EAGVAQSPRYKIIEKRQSVAFWCNPISGHATLYWYQQILGQGPKLLIQFQNNGVVDDSQLPKDRFSAERLKGVDSTLKIQPAKLEDSAVYLCASSLGQSRGRFTEAFFGQGTRLTVV.

This sequence joins TRBV6-1 and TRBJ2-7, with TRBD1 matching over 9 bases. Germline-derived CDR1 and CDR2 are MNHNS and SASEGT. The CDR3 is 13 amino acids. J lost 1 base, V lost 10 bases, and 5 bases had no gene match. CDR3 nucleotide sequence: TGTGCCACCCGGGACAGGGCTTCCTACGAGCAGTACTTC. Translation gives CATRDRASYEQYF.

The chain combines TRBV6-1 with TRBJ2-5; unclear D gene. Germline V lookup: CDR1 MNHNS, CDR2 SASEGT. Trimming pared 7 bases from V and 7 bases from J, leaving 16 bases between. The CDR3 has 13 residues. CDR3 sequence: CASTQTVYRTQYF. The DNA of the CDR3 is TGTGCCAGCACCCAAACCGTCTACCGGACCCAGTACTTC.

The CDR3 here is CASSLDGRRETQYF. In DNA, the CDR3 is TGCGCCAGCAGCTTGGACGGCAGGCGAGAGACCCAGTACTTC. The rearrangement joins TRBV5-1 to TRBJ2-5; D remains ambiguous. This CDR3 is 14 amino acids long. The germline V and J ends were trimmed by 0 bases and 4 bases, with 10 bases remaining between them. Germline V gene sequence: CDR1 SGHRS, CDR2 YFSETQ.

The rearrangement links TRBV7-9 to TRBJ1-5; D is undetermined. Germline-derived CDR1 and CDR2 are SEHNR and FQNEAQ (reference sequence). CDR3 length equals 13 residues. The germline V and J ends were trimmed by 4 bases and 9 bases, with 13 bases remaining between them. CDR3 bases: TGTGCCAGCAGCTACGGTGATGGGTCGCCCCAGCATTTT. This translates into CASSYGDGSPQHF.

The chain links TRBV9 to TRBJ2-3, with D hard to call. The V and J ends lost 2 bases and 0 bases respectively, with 7 bases between them. Germline CDR1 SGDLS, CDR2 YYNGEE. The CDR3 spans 14 residues. In DNA, the CDR3 is TGTGCCAGCAGCGTTGGGCTCAGCACAGATACGCAGTATTTT. Its translation: CASSVGLSTDTQYF.

The chain links TRBV14 to TRBJ1-2, with 7 positions matching TRBD1. The J segment lost 1 base and the V segment lost 0 bases, leaving 2 bases of the junction unmatched. The CDR3 is 15 amino acids. Germline V gene sequence: CDR1 SGHDN, CDR2 FVKESK. The CDR3 loop is CASSQDGQVNYGYTF. The CDR3 coding sequence is TGTGCCAGCAGCCAAGATGGACAGGTTAACTATGGCTACACCTTC.

This clone was recorded once. CDR3: CATRRGDYGREQYF. The CDR3 DNA follows: TGCGCCACCCGCCGGGGAGACTACGGGAGGGAGCAGTACTTC. The chain recombines TRBV10-1 with TRBJ2-7, with TRBD2 matching over 7 bases. The trim removed 10 bases at V and 7 bases at J, leaving 16 bases unmatched. Germline CDR1 and CDR2: WNHNN and SYGVQD (reference sequence). The CDR3 is 14 residues long.

J is TRBJ2-7 and V is TRBV7-8, with D unclear. CDR1 is SGHVS, CDR2 FQNEAQ, per germline. V gave up 2 bases and J gave up 4 bases, with 15 bases separating them. The CDR3 is 15 amino acids. CDR3 protein: CASSLRPAGEYEQYF. CDR3 bases: TGTGCCAGCAGCTTAAGGCCCGCAGGCGAGTACGAGCAGTACTTC. Full variable domain (remainder filled in from reference TRBV7-8 and TRBJ2-7): GAGVSQSPRYKVAKRGQDVALRCDPISGHVSLFWYQQALGQGPEFLTYFQNEAQLDKSGLPSDRFFAERPEGSVSTLKIQRTQQEDSAVYLCASSLRPAGEYEQYFGPGTRLTVT.

The sample holds a few counts of this clone. This rearrangement joins TRBV30 to TRBJ1-1; maybe TRBD1 (6 bases). V lost 1 base, J lost 3 bases, and 9 bases lay in between. The germline V gene has CDR1 GTSNPN and CDR2 SVGIG (reference sequence). This CDR3 has 13 residues. The CDR3 sequence: CAWSEGHYTEAFF. For the CDR3, the DNA is TGTGCCTGGAGTGAGGGACACTACACTGAAGCTTTCTTT.

J is TRBJ2-3 and V is TRBV7-2; TRBD1 agrees at 9 bases. The trim removed 5 bases at V and 13 bases at J, leaving 10 bases unmatched. CDR3 size: 13 residues. CDR1 is SGHTA and CDR2 is FQGNSA in the germline V gene. The CDR3 sequence is CASSPGSGTGKYF. For the CDR3, the DNA is TGTGCCAGCAGCCCGGGGTCGGGGACAGGGAAGTATTTT.